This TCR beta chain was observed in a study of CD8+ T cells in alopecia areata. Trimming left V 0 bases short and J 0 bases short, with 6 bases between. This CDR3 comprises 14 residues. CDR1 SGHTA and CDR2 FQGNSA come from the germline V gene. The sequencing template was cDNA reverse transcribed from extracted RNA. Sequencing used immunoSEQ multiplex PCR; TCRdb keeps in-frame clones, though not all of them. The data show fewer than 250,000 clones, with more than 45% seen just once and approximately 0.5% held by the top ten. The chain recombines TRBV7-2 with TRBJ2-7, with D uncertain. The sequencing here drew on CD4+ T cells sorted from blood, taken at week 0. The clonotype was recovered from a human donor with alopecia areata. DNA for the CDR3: TGTGCCAGCAGCTTAGCGACCCCCTCCTACGAGCAGTACTTC. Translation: CASSLATPSYEQYF.